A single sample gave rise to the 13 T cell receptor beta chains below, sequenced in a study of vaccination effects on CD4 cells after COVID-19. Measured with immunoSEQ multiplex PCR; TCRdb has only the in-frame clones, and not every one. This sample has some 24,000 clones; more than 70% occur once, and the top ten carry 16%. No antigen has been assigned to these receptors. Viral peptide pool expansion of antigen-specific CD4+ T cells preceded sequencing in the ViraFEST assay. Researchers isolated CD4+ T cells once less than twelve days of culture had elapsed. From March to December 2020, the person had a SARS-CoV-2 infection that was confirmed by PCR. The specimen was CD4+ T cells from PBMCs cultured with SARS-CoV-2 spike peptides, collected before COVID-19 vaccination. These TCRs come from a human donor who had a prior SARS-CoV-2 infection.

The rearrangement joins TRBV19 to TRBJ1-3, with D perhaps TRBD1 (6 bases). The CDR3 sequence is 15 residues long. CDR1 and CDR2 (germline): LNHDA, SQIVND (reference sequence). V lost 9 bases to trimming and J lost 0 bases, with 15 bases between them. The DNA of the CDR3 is TGTGCCAGCGCCACTGAACAGGGCTCTGGAAACACCATATATTTT. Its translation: CASATEQGSGNTIYF.

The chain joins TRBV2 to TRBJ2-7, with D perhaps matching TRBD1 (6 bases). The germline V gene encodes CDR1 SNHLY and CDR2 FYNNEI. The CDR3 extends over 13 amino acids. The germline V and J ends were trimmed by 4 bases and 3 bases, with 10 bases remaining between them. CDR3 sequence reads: CASSVGQIYEQYF. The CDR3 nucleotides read TGTGCCAGCAGTGTCGGACAGATCTACGAGCAGTACTTC. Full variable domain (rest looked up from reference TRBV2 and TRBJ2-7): EPEVTQTPSHQVTQMGQEVILRCVPISNHLYFYWYRQILGQKVEFLVSFYNNEISEKSEIFDDQFSVERPDGSNFTLKIRSTKLEDSAMYFCASSVGQIYEQYFGPGTRLTVT.

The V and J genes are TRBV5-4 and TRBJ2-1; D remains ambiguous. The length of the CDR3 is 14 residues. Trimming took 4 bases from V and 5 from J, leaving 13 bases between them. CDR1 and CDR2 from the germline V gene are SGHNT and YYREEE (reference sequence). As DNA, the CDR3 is TGTGCCAGCAGCCAGTATCTTCGGGACAATGAGCAGTTCTTC. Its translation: CASSQYLRDNEQFF.

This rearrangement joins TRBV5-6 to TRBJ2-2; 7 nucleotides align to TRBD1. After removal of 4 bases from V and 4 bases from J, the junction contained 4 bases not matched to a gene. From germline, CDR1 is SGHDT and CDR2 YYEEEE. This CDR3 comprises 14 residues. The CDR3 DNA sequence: TGTGCCAGCAGCACCAACAGGGGCACCGGGGAGCTGTTTTTT. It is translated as CASSTNRGTGELFF.

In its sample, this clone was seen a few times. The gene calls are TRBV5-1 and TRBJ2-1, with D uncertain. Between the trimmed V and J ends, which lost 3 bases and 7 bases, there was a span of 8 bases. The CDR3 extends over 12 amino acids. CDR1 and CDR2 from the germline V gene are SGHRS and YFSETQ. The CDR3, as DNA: TGCGCCAGCAGCTCGACTGGGAATGAGCAGTTCTTC. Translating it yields CASSSTGNEQFF.

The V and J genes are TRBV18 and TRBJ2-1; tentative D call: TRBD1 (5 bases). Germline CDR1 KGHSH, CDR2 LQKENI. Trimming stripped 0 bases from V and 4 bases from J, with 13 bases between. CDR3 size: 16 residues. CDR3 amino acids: CASSPPGARVYNEQFF. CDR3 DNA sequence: TGTGCCAGCTCACCACCTGGGGCTAGAGTATACAATGAGCAGTTCTTC.

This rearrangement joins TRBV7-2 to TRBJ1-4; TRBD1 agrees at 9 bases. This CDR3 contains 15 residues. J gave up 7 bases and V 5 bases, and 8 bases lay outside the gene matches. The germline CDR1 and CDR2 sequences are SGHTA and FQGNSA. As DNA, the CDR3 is TGTGCCAGCAGCCAACAGGGGGCTTTGGGTGAAAAACTGTTTTTT. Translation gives CASSQQGALGEKLFF. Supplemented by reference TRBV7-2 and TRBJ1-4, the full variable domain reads GAGVSQSPSNKVTEKGKDVELRCDPISGHTALYWYRQSLGQGLEFLIYFQGNSAPDKSGLPSDRFSAERTGGSVSTLTIQRTQQEDSAVYLCASSQQGALGEKLFFGSGTQLSVL.

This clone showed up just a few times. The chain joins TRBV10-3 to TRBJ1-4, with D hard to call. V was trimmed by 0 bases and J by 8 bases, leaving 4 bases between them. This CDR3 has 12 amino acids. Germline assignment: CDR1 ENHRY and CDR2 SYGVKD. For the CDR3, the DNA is TGTGCCATCAGTGAGTCTCGCGAAAAACTGTTTTTT. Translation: CAISESREKLFF.

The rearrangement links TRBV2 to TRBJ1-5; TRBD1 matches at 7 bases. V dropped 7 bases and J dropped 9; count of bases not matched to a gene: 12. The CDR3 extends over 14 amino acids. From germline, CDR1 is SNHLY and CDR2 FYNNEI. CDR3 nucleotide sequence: TGTGCCAGCACCTGGGACAGCCCAGCGCGGCCCCAGCATTTT. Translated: CASTWDSPARPQHF.

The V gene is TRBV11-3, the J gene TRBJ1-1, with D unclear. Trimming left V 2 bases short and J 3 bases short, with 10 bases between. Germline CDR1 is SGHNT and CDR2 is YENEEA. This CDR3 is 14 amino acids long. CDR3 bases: TGTGCCAGCAGCTTATCGGGCGTCCACACTGAAGCTTTCTTT. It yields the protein CASSLSGVHTEAFF.

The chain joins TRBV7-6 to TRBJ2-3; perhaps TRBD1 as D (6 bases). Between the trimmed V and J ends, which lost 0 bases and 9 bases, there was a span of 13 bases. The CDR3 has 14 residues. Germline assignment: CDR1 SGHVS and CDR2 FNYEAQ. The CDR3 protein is CASSLAGRQATQYF. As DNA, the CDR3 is TGTGCCAGCAGCTTAGCGGGCCGACAGGCCACGCAGTATTTT.

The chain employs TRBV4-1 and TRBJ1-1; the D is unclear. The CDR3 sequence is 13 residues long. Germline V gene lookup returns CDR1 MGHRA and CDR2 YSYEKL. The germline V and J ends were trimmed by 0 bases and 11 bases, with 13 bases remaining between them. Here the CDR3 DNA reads TGCGCCAGCAGCCAAGATCGGGCTATTCGGGCTTTCTTT. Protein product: CASSQDRAIRAFF.

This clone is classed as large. This chain's CDR3 is CAWSRDTSAYNEQFF. For the CDR3, the DNA is TGTGCCTGGAGTCGGGACACCAGCGCCTACAATGAGCAGTTCTTC. This rearrangement joins TRBV30 to TRBJ2-1, with a weak D call TRBD1 (6 bases). The CDR3 has 15 amino acids. Germline V gene lookup returns CDR1 GTSNPN and CDR2 SVGIG (reference sequence). V lost 2 bases and J lost 2, with 13 bases in between.